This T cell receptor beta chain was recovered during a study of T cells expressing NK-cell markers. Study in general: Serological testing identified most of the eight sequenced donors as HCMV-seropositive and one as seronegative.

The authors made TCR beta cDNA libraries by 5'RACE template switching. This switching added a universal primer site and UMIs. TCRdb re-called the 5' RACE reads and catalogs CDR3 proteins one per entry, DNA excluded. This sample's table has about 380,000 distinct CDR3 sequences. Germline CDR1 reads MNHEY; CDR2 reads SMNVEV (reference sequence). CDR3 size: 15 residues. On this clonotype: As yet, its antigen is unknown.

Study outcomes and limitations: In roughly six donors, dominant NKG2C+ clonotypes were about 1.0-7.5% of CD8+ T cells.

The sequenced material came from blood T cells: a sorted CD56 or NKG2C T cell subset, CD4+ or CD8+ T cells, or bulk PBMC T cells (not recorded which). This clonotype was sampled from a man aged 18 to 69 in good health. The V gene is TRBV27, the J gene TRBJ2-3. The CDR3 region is CASSRRFRSTDTQYF.